Each of the 12 T cell receptor beta chains below was sequenced from the same sample in a study of blood T cell repertoires in COVID-19. Sequencing used immunoSEQ multiplex PCR; TCRdb keeps in-frame clones, though not all of them. The repertoire holds roughly 56,000 clones, with 85% to 90% as singletons. Specimen: peripheral blood. All receptors derive from an older woman with COVID-19, enrolled during active disease.

The chain carries TRBV10-3 and TRBJ2-2; the D gene is possibly TRBD2 (6 bases). CDR3 length: 12 residues. In germline, CDR1 is ENHRY, CDR2 SYGVKD. V lost 8 bases and J 6 bases, leaving 10 bases between the germline ends. The CDR3 DNA sequence: TGTGCCATCGCCGGGGAGGCCGGGGAGCTGTTTTTT. Protein product: CAIAGEAGELFF.

This clone came up once. J is TRBJ2-1 and V is TRBV7-9; a weak D match, TRBD1 (5 bases). The CDR3 loop spans 15 amino acids. The V and J ends lost 5 bases and 3 bases respectively, with 14 bases between them. Germline V gives CDR1 SEHNR, CDR2 FQNEAQ (reference sequence). CDR3 sequence (DNA): TGTGCCAGCAGCCTATCGGACACAAGCTACAATGAGCAGTTCTTC. Its protein product is CASSLSDTSYNEQFF.

The rearrangement links TRBV2 to TRBJ2-5; weak D call: TRBD2 (6 bases). Trimming left V 9 bases short and J 4 bases short, with 18 bases between. CDR1 and CDR2 (germline): SNHLY, FYNNEI. The CDR3 loop spans 14 amino acids. The CDR3 reads CASRPIIGGETQYF. The CDR3 bases are TGTGCCAGTAGGCCGATCATCGGGGGAGAGACCCAGTACTTC.

The rearrangement uses TRBV28 and TRBJ1-5; a possible D gene is TRBD1 (6 bases). The CDR3 spans 14 residues. CDR1 and CDR2 from the germline V gene are MDHEN and SYDVKM. V lost 5 bases to trimming and J lost 2 bases, with 10 bases between them. CDR3 sequence (DNA): TGTGCCAGCAGTCCCCACAGGGGCAATCAGCCCCAGCATTTT. This sequence encodes CASSPHRGNQPQHF. Full variable domain (outside the CDR3, taken from reference TRBV28 and TRBJ1-5): DVKVTQSSRYLVKRTGEKVFLECVQDMDHENMFWYRQDPGLGLRLIYFSYDVKMKEKGDIPEGYSVSREKKERFSLILESASTNQTSMYLCASSPHRGNQPQHFGDGTRLSIL.

The chain carries TRBV6-6 and TRBJ1-2; D gene unclear. Per the germline V gene, CDR1 is MNHNY and CDR2 is SVGAGI (reference sequence). The length of the CDR3 is 14 residues. V lost 4 bases and J 7 bases, leaving 16 bases between the germline ends. The CDR3 loop reads CASSSFGEFGGYTF. DNA of the CDR3: TGTGCCAGCAGTTCTTTCGGGGAGTTCGGTGGCTACACCTTC.

J is TRBJ1-3 and V is TRBV3-1 (or the pseudogene TRBV3-2); D possibly corresponds to TRBD1 (5 bases). The CDR3 sequence is 16 residues long. Germline V gene lookup returns CDR1 LGHDT and CDR2 YNNKEL (reference sequence). V gave up 0 bases and J gave up 0 bases, with 9 bases separating them. As DNA, the CDR3 is TGTGCCAGCAGCCAAGAAAGGGGCAGCTCTGGAAACACCATATATTTT. Translating it yields CASSQERGSSGNTIYF.

The V call is TRBV5-6, the J call TRBJ1-2, with D possibly being TRBD1 (6 bases). V was clipped by 6 bases and J by 8 bases, with 17 bases between them. The germline CDR1 and CDR2 sequences are SGHDT and YYEEEE. The length of the CDR3 is 13 residues. DNA of the CDR3: TGTGCCAGCAAAGAAGGGGGGGCAAAAGGCTACACCTTC. It encodes CASKEGGAKGYTF. Complete variable domain (other parts from reference TRBV5-6 and TRBJ1-2): DAGVTQSPTHLIKTRGQQVTLRCSPKSGHDTVSWYQQALGQGPQFIFQYYEEEERQRGNFPDRFSGHQFPNYSSELNVNALLLGDSALYLCASKEGGAKGYTFGSGTRLTVV.

The V call is TRBV7-9, the J call TRBJ2-7, with D perhaps matching TRBD2 (6 bases). In germline, CDR1 is SEHNR, CDR2 FQNEAQ (reference sequence). This CDR3 has 13 residues. Deletions cut 5 bases from V and 5 bases from J, with 13 bases between. DNA for the CDR3: TGTGCCAGCAGCCTTTTCTCGGGGGACGAGCAGTACTTC. It is translated as CASSLFSGDEQYF. Variable domain in full (rest from reference TRBV7-9 and TRBJ2-7): DTGVSQNPRHKITKRGQNVTFRCDPISEHNRLYWYRQTLGQGPEFLTYFQNEAQLEKSRLLSDRFSAERPKGSFSTLEIQRTEQGDSAMYLCASSLFSGDEQYFGPGTRLTVT.

Here the CDR3 DNA reads TGTGCCAGTAGGCCCCGGGACAGAGCCGAGCAGTACTTC. Translating it yields CASRPRDRAEQYF. The chain couples TRBV19 to TRBJ2-7; TRBD1 agrees at 7 bases. CDR3 length equals 13 residues. Trimming at V came to 6 bases and at J to 6 bases, leaving 8 bases not matched to a gene. The V gene's germline CDR1 is LNHDA and CDR2 SQIVND (reference sequence).

This sequence joins TRBV27 and TRBJ1-3; TRBD1 matches at 7 bases. CDR3 size: 14 residues. Germline V lookup: CDR1 MNHEY, CDR2 SMNVEV (reference sequence). The V segment lost 4 bases and the J segment 3 bases; nucleotides outside the gene matches: 3. This CDR3 is CASSSYRGGNTIYF. CDR3 sequence (DNA): TGTGCCAGCAGTTCCTACAGGGGTGGAAACACCATATATTTT.

The J gene is TRBJ2-7, the V gene TRBV6-2 or TRBV6-3; possibly TRBD1 for D (7 bases). The CDR3 loop spans 14 amino acids. Per germline, CDR1 MNHEY and CDR2 SVGEGT. Trimming shortened V by 0 bases and J by 5 bases, and 11 bases separated the two germline ends. The CDR3 is CASSYSGGGDEQYF. DNA for the CDR3: TGTGCCAGCAGTTACTCAGGGGGCGGGGACGAGCAGTACTTC.

The rearrangement uses TRBV29-1 and TRBJ2-5; possibly TRBD1 for D (6 bases). Germline V CDR1 and CDR2: SQVTM, ANQGSEA. CDR3 size: 14 residues. The V and J ends lost 5 bases and 5 bases respectively, with 18 bases between them. The CDR3 DNA follows: TGCAGCGTTAGGGTTTTGGGGGCTTGGGAGACCCAGTACTTC. It specifies CSVRVLGAWETQYF.